The 30 T cell receptor beta chains in this list originate from one sample, sequenced in a study of T cell responses to AZD1222 COVID-19 vaccine. Using immunoSEQ multiplex PCR, the repertoire was profiled, and TCRdb retains in-frame clones only, with some absent. The table includes under 100,000 clones, over 75% detected once. The sample here was peripheral blood, taken on day 0 of AZD1222 vaccination. The receptors shown here come from an adult in good health.

The chain employs TRBV19 and TRBJ2-3, with TRBD2 matching over 7 bases. There are 13 residues in the CDR3. The J segment lost 2 bases and the V segment lost 6 bases, leaving 2 bases of the junction unmatched. Germline V CDR1 and CDR2: LNHDA, SQIVND (reference sequence). The CDR3 DNA reads as TGTGCCAGTAGAGGGAGGGCCACAGATACGCAGTATTTT. As protein: CASRGRATDTQYF.

CDR3 bases: TGTGCCAGCTCACCAGCGGGACAGGGCGGATTTAGCAATCAGCCCCAGCATTTT. It specifies CASSPAGQGGFSNQPQHF. The chain joins TRBV18 to TRBJ1-5; TRBD1 agrees at 9 bases. The germline V gene encodes CDR1 KGHSH and CDR2 LQKENI. CDR3 length: 18 amino acids. J lost 0 bases, V lost 2 bases, and 8 bases had no gene match.

In this sample, this clone turned up once. V gene TRBV6-5 combines with J gene TRBJ2-5; TRBD1 matches 7 bases. CDR3 length: 16 amino acids. Germline CDR1 and CDR2: MNHEY and SVGAGI. V trimming: 0 bases; J trimming: 5 bases; junction bases outside the gene matches: 9. CDR3 region: CASSYSTTGLGETQYF. In nucleotides, the CDR3 is TGTGCCAGCAGTTACTCAACGACAGGGTTGGGGGAGACCCAGTACTTC.

The chain carries TRBV30 and TRBJ2-3; 12 nucleotides line up with TRBD2. V lost 4 bases and J lost 6; bases outside the gene matches: 5. Germline V CDR1 and CDR2: GTSNPN, SVGIG (reference sequence). CDR3 length equals 14 residues. This CDR3 is CAWTSGRASDTQYF. CDR3 nucleotide sequence: TGTGCCTGGACTAGCGGGAGGGCCTCGGATACGCAGTATTTT.

There are a few counts of this clone. V usage is TRBV4-2 and J usage is TRBJ2-1; 16 bases fit TRBD2. CDR1 is LGHNA, CDR2 YNFKEQ, per germline. CDR3 size: 19 residues. V shed 0 bases and J 7 bases; nucleotides not matched to a gene: 9. The DNA of the CDR3 is TGTGCCAGCAGCCAAGATACGGGACTAGCGGGAGGGCCAAGGAATGAGCAGTTCTTC. Its translation: CASSQDTGLAGGPRNEQFF.

The chain combines TRBV19 with TRBJ1-5; the D gene is possibly TRBD1 (5 bases). V was pared by 7 bases and J by 2 bases, with 15 bases between. Germline V gene sequence: CDR1 LNHDA, CDR2 SQIVND (reference sequence). CDR3 length: 15 residues. CDR3 sequence reads: CASISVGAGNQPQHF. As DNA, the CDR3 is TGTGCCAGTATCTCGGTCGGGGCGGGCAATCAGCCCCAGCATTTT.

The V and J genes are TRBV28 and TRBJ1-2, with D uncertain. V dropped 8 bases and J dropped 8 bases, with 12 bases sitting between them. Germline-derived CDR1 and CDR2 are MDHEN and SYDVKM. This CDR3 is built from 11 residues. CDR3 DNA: TGTGCCAGCGGGGAGATCTGGGGCTACACCTTC. The encoded protein is CASGEIWGYTF.

The chain has TRBV12-3 or TRBV12-4 and TRBJ2-5; the D is unclear. This CDR3 contains 11 residues. V was pared by 6 bases and J by 4 bases, with 6 bases between. This CDR3 reads CASSPGETQYF. In nucleotides, the CDR3 is TGTGCCAGCAGCCCCGGAGAGACCCAGTACTTC.

This chain connects TRBV5-8 to TRBJ1-4; 8 positions match TRBD1. From germline, CDR1 is SGHTS and CDR2 YDEGEE. The CDR3 sequence is 19 residues long. The V segment lost 4 bases and the J segment 2 bases; nucleotides outside the gene matches: 16. CDR3 sequence reads: CASSGSEQGALVTNEKLFF. The CDR3 DNA reads TGTGCCAGCAGCGGCAGTGAGCAGGGGGCCCTGGTCACTAATGAAAAACTGTTTTTT. Full variable domain (outside the CDR3, taken from reference TRBV5-8 and TRBJ1-4): EAGVTQSPTHLIKTRGQQATLRCSPISGHTSVYWYQQALGLGLQFLLWYDEGEERNRGNFPPRFSGRQFPNYSSELNVNALELEDSALYLCASSGSEQGALVTNEKLFFGSGTQLSVL.

The V gene is TRBV9, the J gene TRBJ1-1; no definite D call. The germline V gene has CDR1 SGDLS and CDR2 YYNGEE. V was clipped by 2 bases and J by 1 base, with 9 bases between them. The CDR3 is 14 residues long. This chain's CDR3 is CASSVDIENTEAFF. In DNA form, the CDR3 reads TGTGCCAGCAGCGTTGACATCGAGAACACTGAAGCTTTCTTT.

V usage is TRBV18 and J usage is TRBJ1-3; 10 bases align to TRBD1. Germline CDR1 KGHSH, CDR2 LQKENI. The CDR3 contains 16 residues. V dropped 0 bases and J dropped 7; count of bases not matched to a gene: 6. CDR3 loop: CASSPPGQGYGNTIYF. CDR3 bases: TGTGCCAGCTCACCACCGGGACAGGGGTACGGCAACACCATATATTTT.

In the case of this clone: Other DNA sequences in the same sample also yield this CDR3. This chain links TRBV13 with TRBJ2-1, with TRBD2 matching 14 bases. The germline gives CDR1 PRHDT, CDR2 FYEKMQ (reference sequence). V shed 5 bases and J 5 bases; nucleotides not matched to a gene: 17. The CDR3 contains 20 residues. The CDR3 region has the DNA TGTGCCAGCAGCGGAGCGGGACTAGCGGGAGATCGAGTTTCAGACAATGAGCAGTTCTTC. This codes for CASSGAGLAGDRVSDNEQFF.

This chain uses TRBV6-2 or TRBV6-3 with TRBJ2-2; the D is unclear. This CDR3 comprises 17 residues. Per the germline V gene, CDR1 is MNHEY and CDR2 is SVGEGT. V gave up 4 bases and J gave up 1 base, with 16 bases separating them. The CDR3 region has the DNA TGTGCCAGCAGTTTTCCCGCGCCCGATGAGAACACCGGGGAGCTGTTTTTT. Residues: CASSFPAPDENTGELFF.

The chain recombines TRBV30 with TRBJ2-1; D not resolved. The CDR3 has 12 amino acids. Per germline, CDR1 GTSNPN and CDR2 SVGIG (reference sequence). The V end was cut by 3 bases, the J end by 3 bases, with 6 bases between. CDR3 nucleotide sequence: TGTGCCTGGAGCAGAAACTACAATGAGCAGTTCTTC. Translated: CAWSRNYNEQFF.

The rearrangement joins TRBV19 to TRBJ2-1; D is unclear. Germline lookup yields CDR1 LNHDA and CDR2 SQIVND (reference sequence). This CDR3 has 14 residues. The V gene lost 6 bases and the J gene lost 1 base, with 10 bases spanning the gap. In DNA, the CDR3 is TGTGCCAGTAGCCCTGGTGGATCCTACAATGAGCAGTTCTTC. This gives the protein CASSPGGSYNEQFF.

The chain links TRBV6-2 or TRBV6-3 to TRBJ1-1, with unresolved D. This CDR3 is built from 14 residues. In germline, CDR1 is MNHEY, CDR2 SVGEGT. V was clipped by 5 bases and J by 1 base, with 11 bases between them. The CDR3 bases are TGTGCCAGCAGTGGCGGATCTGGGAACACTGAAGCTTTCTTT. Amino acids: CASSGGSGNTEAFF.

The CDR3 loop reads CASSDTLSGANVLTF. The CDR3 nucleotides read TGTGCCAGCAGTGATACGCTCTCTGGGGCCAACGTCCTGACTTTC. The gene calls are TRBV6-1 and TRBJ2-6; D gene unclear. This CDR3 has 15 residues. V lost 3 bases to trimming and J lost 0 bases, with 6 bases between them. Germline CDR1 reads MNHNS; CDR2 reads SASEGT.

Remarks on this clone: The limits of the CDR3 on the DNA are not certain, so only TCRdb's listed CDR3 is given. The chain has TRBV6-5 and TRBJ2-7; the table's D call of TRBD2 was not tested on the DNA. The CDR3 contains 15 residues when both ends are counted. Germline V gene sequence: CDR1 MNHEY, CDR2 SVGAGI. The chain's CDR3 is CASSTSGTSGRGQYF.

This rearrangement joins TRBV13 to TRBJ1-5; D call uncertain. V was clipped by 0 bases and J by 3 bases, with 6 bases between them. This CDR3 comprises 14 residues. Germline-derived CDR1 and CDR2 are PRHDT and FYEKMQ (reference sequence). CDR3 loop: CASSLGGFNQPQHF. The CDR3 DNA follows: TGTGCCAGCAGCTTAGGGGGATTCAATCAGCCCCAGCATTTT. The whole variable domain, remainder taken from reference TRBV13 and TRBJ1-5, is AAGVIQSPRHLIKEKRETATLKCYPIPRHDTVYWYQQGPGQDPQFLISFYEKMQSDKGSIPDRFSAQQFSDYHSELNMSSLELGDSALYFCASSLGGFNQPQHFGDGTRLSIL.

The chain carries TRBV3-1 (or the pseudogene TRBV3-2) and TRBJ1-1; D may be TRBD1 (5 bases). The CDR3 extends over 14 amino acids. Between the trimmed V and J ends, which lost 1 base and 5 bases, there was a span of 11 bases. CDR1 and CDR2 from the germline V gene are LGHDT and YNNKEL (reference sequence). DNA of the CDR3: TGTGCCAGCAGCCAAGTACCAGGGAGGACTGAAGCTTTCTTT. This gives the protein CASSQVPGRTEAFF.

This clone was observed a single time. The V and J genes are TRBV5-1 and TRBJ1-2, with 10 bases aligning to TRBD1. J gave up 7 bases and V 3 bases, and 6 bases lay outside the gene matches. This CDR3 contains 14 residues. Germline loops: CDR1 SGHRS, CDR2 YFSETQ. CDR3 nucleotide sequence: TGCGCCAGCAGCTCCACGACAGGGGGCGGTGGCTACACCTTC. Protein product: CASSSTTGGGGYTF.

This chain uses TRBV29-1 with TRBJ1-2; a weak D match, TRBD1 (5 bases). Trimming cost V 3 bases and J 8 bases, with 13 bases left between them. Germline CDR1 reads SQVTM; CDR2 reads ANQGSEA. This CDR3 comprises 12 residues. The CDR3, as DNA: TGCAGCGTTGACGACCCCGGGGGGGGCTACACCTTC. Residues: CSVDDPGGGYTF. Based on the CDR3 plus reference TRBV29-1 and TRBJ1-2, the full variable domain is SAVISQKPSRDICQRGTSLTIQCQVDSQVTMMFWYRQQPGQSLTLIATANQGSEATYESGFVIDKFPISRPNLTFSTLTVSNMSPEDSSIYLCSVDDPGGGYTFGSGTRLTVV.

The count of this clone is one. The genes are TRBV3-1 (or the pseudogene TRBV3-2) and TRBJ1-2, with D hard to call. The CDR3 loop spans 14 amino acids. CDR1 LGHDT and CDR2 YNNKEL come from the germline V gene (reference sequence). V was trimmed by 4 bases and J by 5 bases, leaving 14 bases between them. The CDR3 sequence: CASSPQLGGYGYTF. CDR3 coding DNA: TGTGCCAGCAGCCCCCAATTAGGCGGGTATGGCTACACCTTC.

The genes are TRBV27 and TRBJ1-1; tentatively, D is TRBD1 (5 bases). CDR3 length equals 14 residues. Trimming shortened V by 2 bases and J by 1 base, and 8 bases separated the two germline ends. CDR1 MNHEY and CDR2 SMNVEV come from the germline V gene (reference sequence). CDR3 sequence reads: CASSLRQGNTEAFF. The CDR3 coding sequence is TGTGCCAGCAGTTTAAGGCAGGGGAACACTGAAGCTTTCTTT.

The rearrangement links TRBV5-1 to TRBJ2-7; 13 nucleotides line up with TRBD2. Germline loops: CDR1 SGHRS, CDR2 YFSETQ. The V and J ends lost 6 bases and 2 bases, in that order; junction bases with no gene match: 11. CDR3 size: 17 residues. This CDR3 is CASNFGTSGRVTYEQYF. The DNA for the CDR3 is TGCGCCAGCAACTTCGGTACTAGCGGGAGGGTTACCTACGAGCAGTACTTC.

V and J are TRBV6-1 and TRBJ2-3; D gene unclear. CDR1 is MNHNS and CDR2 is SASEGT in the germline V gene. The CDR3 is made up of 14 amino acids. Trimming removed 3 bases from V and 3 bases from J, with 10 bases in between. The CDR3 protein is CASSDTFVTDTQYF. CDR3 coding DNA: TGTGCCAGCAGTGACACATTTGTGACAGATACGCAGTATTTT.

The V call is TRBV12-3 or TRBV12-4, the J call TRBJ1-2; 7 bases match TRBD1. The trim removed 8 bases at V and 7 bases at J, leaving 7 bases unmatched. The CDR3 contains 12 residues. CDR3 DNA: TGTGCCAGCCGAAGGGGGCCGAGTGGCTACACCTTC. Encoded protein: CASRRGPSGYTF.

The chain has TRBV20-1 and TRBJ1-2; D uncertain. The CDR3 loop spans 11 amino acids. V shed 4 bases and J shed 7 bases, with 10 bases lying between them. Per the germline V gene, CDR1 is DFQATT and CDR2 is SNEGSKA (reference sequence). The CDR3 DNA follows: TGCAGTGCTATTTTCGGCCCTGGCTACACCTTC. It codes for CSAIFGPGYTF.

This clone has only one observation. The chain carries TRBV9 and TRBJ1-4; TRBD1 might be the D (5 bases). V was pared by 2 bases and J by 0 bases, with 8 bases between. The V gene's germline CDR1 is SGDLS and CDR2 YYNGEE. CDR3 length: 15 amino acids. The CDR3 DNA follows: TGTGCCAGCAGCGTTCGGGGGTCAACTAATGAAAAACTGTTTTTT. Its translation is CASSVRGSTNEKLFF. Complete variable domain (other parts from reference TRBV9 and TRBJ1-4): DSGVTQTPKHLITATGQRVTLRCSPRSGDLSVYWYQQSLDQGLQFLIQYYNGEERAKGNILERFSAQQFPDLHSELNLSSLELGDSALYFCASSVRGSTNEKLFFGSGTQLSVL.

The rearrangement links TRBV5-6 to TRBJ1-5; D gene unclear. This CDR3 is built from 13 residues. V lost 1 base to trimming and J lost 3 bases, with 5 bases between them. Germline V gives CDR1 SGHDT, CDR2 YYEEEE. The CDR3 sequence: CASSLKFNQPQHF. Written as DNA, the CDR3 is TGTGCCAGCAGCTTGAAGTTCAATCAGCCCCAGCATTTT. Full variable domain (remainder filled in from reference TRBV5-6 and TRBJ1-5): DAGVTQSPTHLIKTRGQQVTLRCSPKSGHDTVSWYQQALGQGPQFIFQYYEEEERQRGNFPDRFSGHQFPNYSSELNVNALLLGDSALYLCASSLKFNQPQHFGDGTRLSIL.